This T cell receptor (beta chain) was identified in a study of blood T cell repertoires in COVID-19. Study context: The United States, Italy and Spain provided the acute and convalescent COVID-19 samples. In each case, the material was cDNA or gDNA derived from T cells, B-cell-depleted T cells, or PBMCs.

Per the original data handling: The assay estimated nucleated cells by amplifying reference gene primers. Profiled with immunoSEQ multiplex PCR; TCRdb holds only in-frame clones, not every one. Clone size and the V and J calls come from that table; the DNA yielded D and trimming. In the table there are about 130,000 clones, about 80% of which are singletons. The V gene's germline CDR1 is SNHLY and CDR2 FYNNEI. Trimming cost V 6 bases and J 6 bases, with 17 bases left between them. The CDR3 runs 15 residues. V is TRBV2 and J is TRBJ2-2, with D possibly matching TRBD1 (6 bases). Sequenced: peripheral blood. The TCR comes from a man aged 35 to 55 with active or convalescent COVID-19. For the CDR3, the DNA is TGTGCCAGCAGGAAGGGGGTTGGAACGGCCGGGGAGCTGTTTTTT. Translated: CASRKGVGTAGELFF.